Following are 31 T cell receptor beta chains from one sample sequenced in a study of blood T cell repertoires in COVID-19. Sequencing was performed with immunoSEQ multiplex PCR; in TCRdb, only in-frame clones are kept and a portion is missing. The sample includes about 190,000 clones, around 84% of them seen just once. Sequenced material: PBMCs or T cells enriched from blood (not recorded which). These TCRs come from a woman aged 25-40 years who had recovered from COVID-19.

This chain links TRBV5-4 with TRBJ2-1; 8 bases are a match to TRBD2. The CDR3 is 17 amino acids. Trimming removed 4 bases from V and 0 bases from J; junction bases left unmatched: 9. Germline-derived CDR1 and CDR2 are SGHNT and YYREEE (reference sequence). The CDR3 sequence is CASSTPGREASYNEQFF. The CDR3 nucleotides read TGTGCCAGCAGCACCCCGGGGCGGGAGGCCTCCTACAATGAGCAGTTCTTC.

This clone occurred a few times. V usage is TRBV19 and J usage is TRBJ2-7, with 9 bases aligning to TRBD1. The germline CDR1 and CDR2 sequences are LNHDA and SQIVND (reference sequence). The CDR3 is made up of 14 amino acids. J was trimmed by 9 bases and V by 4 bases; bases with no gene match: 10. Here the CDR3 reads CASSTSGTGNGQYF. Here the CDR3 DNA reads TGTGCCAGTAGTACCTCCGGGACAGGGAATGGGCAGTACTTC.

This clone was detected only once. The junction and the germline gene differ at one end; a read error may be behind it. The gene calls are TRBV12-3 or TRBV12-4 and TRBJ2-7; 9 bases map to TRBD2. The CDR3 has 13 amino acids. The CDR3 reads CASSLIARGGRAF. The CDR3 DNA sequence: TGTGCCAGCAGTTTAATCGCCCGTGGCGGGAGGGCCTTC.

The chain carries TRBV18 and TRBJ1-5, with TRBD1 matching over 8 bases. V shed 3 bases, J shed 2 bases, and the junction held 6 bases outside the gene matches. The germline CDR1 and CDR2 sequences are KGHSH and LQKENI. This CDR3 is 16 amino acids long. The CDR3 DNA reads TGTGCCAGCTCACCGTGGACAGGGAGGGGCAATCAGCCCCAGCATTTT. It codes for CASSPWTGRGNQPQHF.

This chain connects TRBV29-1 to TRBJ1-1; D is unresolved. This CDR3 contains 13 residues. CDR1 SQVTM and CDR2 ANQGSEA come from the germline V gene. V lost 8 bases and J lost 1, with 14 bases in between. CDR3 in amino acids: CSYWARENTEAFF. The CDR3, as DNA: TGCAGCTACTGGGCGCGGGAGAACACTGAAGCTTTCTTT.

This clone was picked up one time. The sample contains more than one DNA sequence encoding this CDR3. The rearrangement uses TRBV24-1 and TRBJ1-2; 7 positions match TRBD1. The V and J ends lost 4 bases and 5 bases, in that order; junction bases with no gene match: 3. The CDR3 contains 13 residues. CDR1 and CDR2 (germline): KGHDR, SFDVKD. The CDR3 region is CATSDDRVYGYTF. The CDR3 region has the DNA TGTGCCACCAGTGACGACAGGGTTTATGGCTACACCTTC.

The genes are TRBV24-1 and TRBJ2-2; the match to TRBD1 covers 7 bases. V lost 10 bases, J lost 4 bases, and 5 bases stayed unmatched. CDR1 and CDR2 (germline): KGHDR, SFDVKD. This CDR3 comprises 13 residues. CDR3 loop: CATRRGFTGELFF. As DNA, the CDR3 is TGTGCCACGCGCAGGGGGTTCACCGGGGAGCTGTTTTTT.

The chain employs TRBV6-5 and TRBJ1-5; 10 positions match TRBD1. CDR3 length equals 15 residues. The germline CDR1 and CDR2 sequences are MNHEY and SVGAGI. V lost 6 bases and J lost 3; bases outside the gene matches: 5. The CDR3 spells CASSWTGGYNQPQHF. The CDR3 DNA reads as TGTGCCAGCAGCTGGACAGGGGGGTACAATCAGCCCCAGCATTTT.

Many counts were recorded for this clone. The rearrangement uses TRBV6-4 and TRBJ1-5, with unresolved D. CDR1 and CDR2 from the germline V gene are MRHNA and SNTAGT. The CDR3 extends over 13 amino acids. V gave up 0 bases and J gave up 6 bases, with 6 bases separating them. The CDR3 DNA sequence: TGTGCCAGCAGTGACTCGAGAGGTCAGCCCCAGCATTTT. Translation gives CASSDSRGQPQHF.

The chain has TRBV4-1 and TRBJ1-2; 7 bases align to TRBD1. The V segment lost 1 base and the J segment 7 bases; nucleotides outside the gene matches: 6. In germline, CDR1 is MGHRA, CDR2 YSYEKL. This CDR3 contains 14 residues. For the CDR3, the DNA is TGCGCCAGCAGCCAAGGAACAGGGGCGCGTGGCTACACCTTC. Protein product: CASSQGTGARGYTF.

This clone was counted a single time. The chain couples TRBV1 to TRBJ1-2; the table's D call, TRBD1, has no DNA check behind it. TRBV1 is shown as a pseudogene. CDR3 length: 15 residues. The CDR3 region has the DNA TGCACCAGCAGCTGCGGACAGGGGAGGAACTATGGCTACACCTTC. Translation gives CTSSCGQGRNYGYTF.

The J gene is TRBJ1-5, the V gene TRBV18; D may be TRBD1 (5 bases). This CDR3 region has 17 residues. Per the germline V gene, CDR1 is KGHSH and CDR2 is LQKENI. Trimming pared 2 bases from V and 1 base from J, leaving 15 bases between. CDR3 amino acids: CASSPFPRGGSNQPQHF. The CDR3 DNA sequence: TGTGCCAGCTCACCATTTCCGAGGGGAGGGAGCAATCAGCCCCAGCATTTT.

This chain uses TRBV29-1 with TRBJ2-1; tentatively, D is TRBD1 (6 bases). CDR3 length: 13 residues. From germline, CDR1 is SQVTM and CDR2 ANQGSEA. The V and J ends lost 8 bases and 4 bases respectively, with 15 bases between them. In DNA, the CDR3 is TGCAGCACAGGACAGATCCATTACAATGAGCAGTTCTTC. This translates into CSTGQIHYNEQFF.

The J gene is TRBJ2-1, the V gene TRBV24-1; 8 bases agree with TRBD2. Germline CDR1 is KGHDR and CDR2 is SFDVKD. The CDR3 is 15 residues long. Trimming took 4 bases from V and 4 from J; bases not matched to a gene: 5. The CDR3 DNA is TGTGCCACCAGTGAACCCGGGACTAGGTACAATGAGCAGTTCTTC. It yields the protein CATSEPGTRYNEQFF.

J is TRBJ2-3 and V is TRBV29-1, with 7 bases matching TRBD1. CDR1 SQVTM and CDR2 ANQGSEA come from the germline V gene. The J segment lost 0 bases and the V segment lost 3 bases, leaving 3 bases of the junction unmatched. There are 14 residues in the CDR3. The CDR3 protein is CSVETGTSTDTQYF. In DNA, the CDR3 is TGCAGCGTTGAGACAGGGACCAGCACAGATACGCAGTATTTT.

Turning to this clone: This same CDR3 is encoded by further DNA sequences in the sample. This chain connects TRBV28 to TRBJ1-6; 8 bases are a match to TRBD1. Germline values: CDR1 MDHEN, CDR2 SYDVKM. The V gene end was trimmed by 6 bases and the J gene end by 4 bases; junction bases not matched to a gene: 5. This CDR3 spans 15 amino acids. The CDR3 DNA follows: TGTGCCAGCAGAGGACAGGGAATTTATAATTCACCCCTCCACTTT. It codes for CASRGQGIYNSPLHF. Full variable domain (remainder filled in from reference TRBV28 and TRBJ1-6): DVKVTQSSRYLVKRTGEKVFLECVQDMDHENMFWYRQDPGLGLRLIYFSYDVKMKEKGDIPEGYSVSREKKERFSLILESASTNQTSMYLCASRGQGIYNSPLHFGNGTRLTVT.

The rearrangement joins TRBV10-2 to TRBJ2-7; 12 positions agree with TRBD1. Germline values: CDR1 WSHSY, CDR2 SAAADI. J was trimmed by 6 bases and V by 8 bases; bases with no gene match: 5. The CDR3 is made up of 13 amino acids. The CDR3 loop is CASRDRGLGEQYV. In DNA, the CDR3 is TGCGCCAGCCGGGACAGGGGGCTGGGCGAGCAGTACGTC.

The CDR3 DNA reads as TGTGCCAGCAGCTTAACCCCGGGCATCCGGGGCACTGAAGCTTTCTTT. Translating it yields CASSLTPGIRGTEAFF. The V gene is TRBV11-1, the J gene TRBJ1-1, with D hard to call. The V end was cut by 2 bases, the J end by 4 bases, with 17 bases between. The germline CDR1 and CDR2 sequences are SGHAT and FQDESV (reference sequence). The CDR3 totals 16 residues.

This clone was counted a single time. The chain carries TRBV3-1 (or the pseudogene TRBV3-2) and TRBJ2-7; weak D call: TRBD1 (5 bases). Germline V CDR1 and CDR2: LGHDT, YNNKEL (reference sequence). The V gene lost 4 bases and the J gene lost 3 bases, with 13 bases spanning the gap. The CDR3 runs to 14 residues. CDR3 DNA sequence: TGTGCCAGCAGCCCCCGACAGTGGGGCTACGAGCAGTACTTC. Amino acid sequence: CASSPRQWGYEQYF.

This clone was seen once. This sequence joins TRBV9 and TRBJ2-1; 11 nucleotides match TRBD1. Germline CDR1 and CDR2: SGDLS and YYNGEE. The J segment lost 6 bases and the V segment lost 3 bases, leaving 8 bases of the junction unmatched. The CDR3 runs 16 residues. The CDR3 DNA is TGTGCCAGCAGCGCTTGGGAAGGGACAGGGGGCAATGAGCAGTTCTTC. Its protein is CASSAWEGTGGNEQFF. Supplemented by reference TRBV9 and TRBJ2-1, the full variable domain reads DSGVTQTPKHLITATGQRVTLRCSPRSGDLSVYWYQQSLDQGLQFLIQYYNGEERAKGNILERFSAQQFPDLHSELNLSSLELGDSALYFCASSAWEGTGGNEQFFGPGTRLTVL.

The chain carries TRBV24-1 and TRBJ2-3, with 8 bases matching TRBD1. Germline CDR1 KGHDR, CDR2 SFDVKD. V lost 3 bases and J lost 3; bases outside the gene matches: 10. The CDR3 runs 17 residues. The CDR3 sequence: CATSDPGAGGLTDTQYF. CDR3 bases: TGTGCCACCAGTGATCCCGGGGCAGGGGGCTTAACAGATACGCAGTATTTT.

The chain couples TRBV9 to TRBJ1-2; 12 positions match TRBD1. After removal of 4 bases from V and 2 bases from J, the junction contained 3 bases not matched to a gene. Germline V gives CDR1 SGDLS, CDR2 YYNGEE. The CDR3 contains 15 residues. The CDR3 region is CASSPGTGGNYGYTF. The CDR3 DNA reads TGTGCCAGCAGCCCAGGGACAGGGGGCAACTATGGCTACACCTTC.

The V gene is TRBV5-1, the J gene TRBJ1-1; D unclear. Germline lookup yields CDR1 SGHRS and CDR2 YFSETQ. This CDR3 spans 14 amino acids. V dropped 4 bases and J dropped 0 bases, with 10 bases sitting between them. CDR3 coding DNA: TGCGCCAGCAGCCCCGGCGGATTGAACACTGAAGCTTTCTTT. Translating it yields CASSPGGLNTEAFF.

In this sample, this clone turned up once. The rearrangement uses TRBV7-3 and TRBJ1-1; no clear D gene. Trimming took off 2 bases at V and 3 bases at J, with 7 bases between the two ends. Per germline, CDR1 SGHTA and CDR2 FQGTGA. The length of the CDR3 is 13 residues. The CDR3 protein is CASSLGPDTEAFF. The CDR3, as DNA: TGTGCCAGCAGCTTAGGGCCCGACACTGAAGCTTTCTTT.

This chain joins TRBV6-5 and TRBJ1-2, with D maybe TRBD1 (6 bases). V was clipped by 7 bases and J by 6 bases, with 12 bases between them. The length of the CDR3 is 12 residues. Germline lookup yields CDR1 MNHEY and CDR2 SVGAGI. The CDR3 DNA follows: TGTGCCAGCACCAGGGGTACCCATGGCTACACCTTC. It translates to CASTRGTHGYTF.

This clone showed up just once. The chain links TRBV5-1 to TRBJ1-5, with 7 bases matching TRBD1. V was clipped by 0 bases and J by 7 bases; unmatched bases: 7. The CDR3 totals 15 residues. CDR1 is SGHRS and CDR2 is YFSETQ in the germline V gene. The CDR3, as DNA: TGCGCCAGCAGCTTGGCCGGGCAGGGGGGACAGCCCCAGCATTTT. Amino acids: CASSLAGQGGQPQHF.

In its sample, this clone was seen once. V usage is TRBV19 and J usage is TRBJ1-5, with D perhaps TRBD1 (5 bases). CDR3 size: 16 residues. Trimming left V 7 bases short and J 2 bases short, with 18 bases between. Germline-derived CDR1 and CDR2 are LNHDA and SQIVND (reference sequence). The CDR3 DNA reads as TGTGCCAGTACCCAAAGAGGCAGGGCCGGCAATCAGCCCCAGCATTTT. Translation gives CASTQRGRAGNQPQHF.

CDR3 in DNA: TGTGCCAGCAGCCTAGAGAACAGGGGTGAAGAGACCCAGTACTTC. It encodes CASSLENRGEETQYF. The chain couples TRBV5-4 to TRBJ2-5; 7 positions match TRBD1. This CDR3 has 15 amino acids. Germline lookup yields CDR1 SGHNT and CDR2 YYREEE (reference sequence). V was pared by 4 bases and J by 3 bases, with 9 bases of the junction left unmatched.

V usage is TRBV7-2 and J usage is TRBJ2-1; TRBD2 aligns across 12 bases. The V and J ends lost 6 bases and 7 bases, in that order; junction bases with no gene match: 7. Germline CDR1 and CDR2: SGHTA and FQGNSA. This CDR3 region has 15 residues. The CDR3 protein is CASRPTSGSPNEQFF. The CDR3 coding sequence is TGTGCCAGCAGACCGACTAGCGGGAGTCCGAATGAGCAGTTCTTC.

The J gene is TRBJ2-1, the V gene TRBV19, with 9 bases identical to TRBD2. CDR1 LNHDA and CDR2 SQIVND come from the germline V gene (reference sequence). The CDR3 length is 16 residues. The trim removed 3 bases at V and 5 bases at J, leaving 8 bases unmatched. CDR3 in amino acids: CASSIRAGGHDNEQFF. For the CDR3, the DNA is TGTGCCAGTAGTATTCGGGCGGGAGGGCACGACAATGAGCAGTTCTTC.

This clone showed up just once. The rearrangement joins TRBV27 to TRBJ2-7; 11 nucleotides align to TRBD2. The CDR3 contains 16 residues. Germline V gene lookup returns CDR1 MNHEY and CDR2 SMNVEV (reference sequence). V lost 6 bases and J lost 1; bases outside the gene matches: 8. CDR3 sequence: CASRPPTSGSSYEQYF. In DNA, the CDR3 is TGTGCCAGCAGACCTCCTACTAGCGGGAGTTCCTACGAGCAGTACTTC.